The clone carrying this T cell receptor (beta chain) was detected a few times. The antigen remains undetermined. The sample comes from a study of T and B cells in COVID-19 patients. Whole-study context: The recovered cohort's median age was approximately 37 years, versus about 63 years in active infection.

V lost 4 bases, J lost 10 bases, and 13 bases stayed unmatched. Germline CDR1 reads SGHNT; CDR2 reads YYREEE (reference sequence). The CDR3 runs 16 residues. BIOMED2 TRB-A/B primer pools were used in multiplex TRB PCR. TCRdb fed the multiplex PCR reads into MiXCR, producing one record per CDR3 protein. The data show fewer than 15,000 distinct CDR3 sequences, about 25% seen once. Each TRB amplification used roughly 240-550 ng of genomic DNA from blood. Study-level findings and limits: In COVID-19 patients, T cell receptor beta variable and joining gene use was reportedly strongly skewed. Symptomatic-phase blood samples from mildly ill patients and early samples from severe cases were scarce.

Sequenced: blood. The receptor comes from a human donor who had recovered from COVID-19. The rearrangement links TRBV5-4 to TRBJ1-6; 8 positions match TRBD1. The CDR3 region is CASSHARQGARSPLHF. The CDR3 coding sequence is TGTGCCAGCAGCCACGCCCGGCAGGGGGCACGGTCACCCCTCCACTTT.